The source of this TCR beta chain is a study of T-cell memory formation after mild COVID-19. Overall study context: The two donors had largely donor-specific TCR clusters.

TCRdb itself ran the 5' RACE reads through MiXCR, one entry per CDR3 protein. The sample has about 170,000 distinct CDR3 sequences; 10% to 15% are singletons. This CDR3 is built from 14 residues. Per germline, CDR1 DFQATT and CDR2 SNEGSKA (reference sequence). V lost 5 bases to trimming and J lost 5 bases; unmatched junction nucleotides: 7. This clonotype has more than one count but fewer than ten. This clonotype originated in a man between 18 and 35 years old who had mild COVID-19 (a few samples of this study predate the infection). Cell type and time point are not known. This chain connects TRBV20-1 to TRBJ2-2, with 8 bases that match TRBD1. Material: PBMCs or a T cell subset sorted from them (not recorded which). The chain's CDR3 is CSAPRQGRTGELFF. The CDR3 nucleotides are TGCAGTGCTCCAAGACAGGGGCGGACCGGGGAGCTGTTTTTT.